This T cell receptor beta chain was identified in a study of T cells in Graves' hyperthyroidism and ophthalmopathy. V shed 5 bases and J shed 2 bases, with 16 bases lying between them. This CDR3 has 14 residues. The V gene's germline CDR1 is DFQATT and CDR2 SNEGSKA (reference sequence). Participants, patients aged 18 to 65, had newly diagnosed hyperthyroidism with a duration under 2 months. The blood specimen was taken at initial hyperthyroidism diagnosis, before any ophthalmopathy symptoms. Amplification yielded TCR beta CDR3 regions, with RNA transcripts as the source. The HTBI primer set served for first-round RT-PCR of the TCR CDR3. TCRdb reanalysed the multiplex PCR reads using MiXCR and keeps one entry per CDR3 protein. The profile shows 550,000 to 650,000 distinct CDR3 sequences, around 14% of them singletons. Whole-study results and caveats: Among clonotypes expanded in thyroid above 0.001, most were also found in blood.

Note on this clonotype: Its antigen is unidentified.

The specimen was blood. This clonotype was obtained from a woman between 25 and 40 years old with Graves' hyperthyroidism that later progressed to Graves' ophthalmopathy. The V and J genes are TRBV20-1 and TRBJ2-7; D is perhaps TRBD1 or TRBD2 (5 bases each). CDR3 nucleotides: TGCAGTGCTGCTTCCGGGGCTGGGCCCTACGAGCAGTACTTC. It specifies CSAASGAGPYEQYF.